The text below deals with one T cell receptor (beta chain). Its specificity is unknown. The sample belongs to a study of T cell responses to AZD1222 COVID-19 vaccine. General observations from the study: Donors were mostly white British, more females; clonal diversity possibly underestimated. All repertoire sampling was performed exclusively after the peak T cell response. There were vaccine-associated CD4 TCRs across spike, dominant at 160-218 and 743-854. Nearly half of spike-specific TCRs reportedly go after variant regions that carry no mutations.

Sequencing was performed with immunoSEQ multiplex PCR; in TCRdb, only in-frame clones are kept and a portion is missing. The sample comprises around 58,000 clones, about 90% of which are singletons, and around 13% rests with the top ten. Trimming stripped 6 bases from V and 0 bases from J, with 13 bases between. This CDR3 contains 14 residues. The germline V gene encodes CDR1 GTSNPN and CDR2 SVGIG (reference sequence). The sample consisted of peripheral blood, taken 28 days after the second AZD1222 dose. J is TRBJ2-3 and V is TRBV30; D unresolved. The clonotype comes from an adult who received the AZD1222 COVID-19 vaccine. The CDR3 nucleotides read TGTGCCTGTTCAGGACCCTTTAGCACAGATACGCAGTATTTT. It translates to CACSGPFSTDTQYF.